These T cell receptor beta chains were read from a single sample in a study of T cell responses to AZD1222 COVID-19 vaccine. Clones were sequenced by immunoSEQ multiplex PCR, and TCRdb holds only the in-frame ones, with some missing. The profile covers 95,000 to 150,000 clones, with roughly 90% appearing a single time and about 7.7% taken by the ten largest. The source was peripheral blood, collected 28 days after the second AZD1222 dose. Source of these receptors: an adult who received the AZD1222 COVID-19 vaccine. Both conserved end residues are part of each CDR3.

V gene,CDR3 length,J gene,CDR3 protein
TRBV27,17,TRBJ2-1,CASSPGRLAGPYNEQFF
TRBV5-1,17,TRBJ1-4,CASSLAQGTLSGEKLFF
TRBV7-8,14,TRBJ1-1,CASSGQTGNTEAFF
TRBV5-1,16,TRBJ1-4,CASSGKDSSTNEKLFF
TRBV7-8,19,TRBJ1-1,CASSLKFSEGRVLDTEAFF
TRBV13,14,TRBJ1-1,CASSARQGLAEAFF
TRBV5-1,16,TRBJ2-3,CASSSGTHPGTDTQYF
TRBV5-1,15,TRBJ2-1,CASSLTVPLYNEQFF
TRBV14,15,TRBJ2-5,CASSQVGGTGGTQYF
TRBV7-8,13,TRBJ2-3,CASSLGGTDTQYF
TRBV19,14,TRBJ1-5,CASSIGAADQPQHF
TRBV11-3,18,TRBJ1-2,CASSLRSATTGGAFGYTF
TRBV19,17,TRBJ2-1,CASSRDLETGSYNEQFF
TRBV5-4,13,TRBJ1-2,CASSLAGNYGYTF
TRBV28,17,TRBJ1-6,CASSTRHKTGYNSPLHF
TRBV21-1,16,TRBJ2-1,CASSKSRDLSYNEQFF
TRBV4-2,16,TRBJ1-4,CASSQDPGRTNEKLFF
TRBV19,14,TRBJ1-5,CASSPPGSNQPQHF
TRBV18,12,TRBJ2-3,CASSRSEDTQYF
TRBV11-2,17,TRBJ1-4,CASSLGSGGATNEKLFF
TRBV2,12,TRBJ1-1,CATGRWDTEAFF
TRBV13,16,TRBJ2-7,CASSLEATESSYEQYF
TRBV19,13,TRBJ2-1,CASSIGTGGEQFF
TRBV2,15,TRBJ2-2,CASTRVAGQTGELFF
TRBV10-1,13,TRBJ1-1,CASSANGQLEAFF
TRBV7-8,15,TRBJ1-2,CASSPLTGDQGGYTF
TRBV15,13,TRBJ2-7,CATSRYDGYEQYF
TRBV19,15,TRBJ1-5,CASSDREGGNQPQHF
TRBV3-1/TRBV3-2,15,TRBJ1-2,CASSQGPTGNYGYTF
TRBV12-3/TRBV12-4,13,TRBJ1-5,CASRGYSNQPQHF
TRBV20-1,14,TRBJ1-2,CSASFFIGQGGYTF
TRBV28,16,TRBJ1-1,CASSFRGRVMNTEAFF
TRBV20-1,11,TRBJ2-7,CSARREAEQYF
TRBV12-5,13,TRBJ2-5,CASTTGAQETQYF
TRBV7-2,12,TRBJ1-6,CASSFVGSPLHF
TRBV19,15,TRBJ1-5,CASRDIGNSDQPQHF
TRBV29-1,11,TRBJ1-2,CSGQGADGYTF
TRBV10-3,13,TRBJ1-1,CAINRLRNTEAFF
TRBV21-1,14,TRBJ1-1,CASAFWGGNTEAFF
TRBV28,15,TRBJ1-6,CASSLTGTGALTLHF
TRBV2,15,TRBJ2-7,CASSGRQVLSYEQYF
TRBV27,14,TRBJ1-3,CASSRQGSGNTIYF
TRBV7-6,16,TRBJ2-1,CASSMGTSGGYNEQFF
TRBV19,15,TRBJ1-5,CATTQGAYSNQPQHF
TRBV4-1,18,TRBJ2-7,CASSPVTSGSFFLREQYF
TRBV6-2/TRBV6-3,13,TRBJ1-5,CASSPLHGQPQHF
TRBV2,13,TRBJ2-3,CASSPLKRDTQYF
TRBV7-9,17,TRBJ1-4,CASSPVPGQGGVEKLFF
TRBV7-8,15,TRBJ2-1,CASLQTGTSKGEQFF
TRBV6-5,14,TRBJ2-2,CASTAGVYTGELFF
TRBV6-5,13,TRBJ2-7,CASSYSTAYEQYF
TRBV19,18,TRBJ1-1,CASSIFPPLGSRGYEAFF
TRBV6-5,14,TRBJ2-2,CASSSQANTGELFF
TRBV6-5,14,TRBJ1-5,CASSPRDSNQPQHF
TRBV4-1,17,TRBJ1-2,CASSQVATGTSNYGYTF